The 3 T cell receptor beta chains below were found in one sample sequenced in a study of shared clonotypes between healthy human individuals. Sequencing used immunoSEQ multiplex PCR; TCRdb keeps in-frame clones, though not all of them. Of about 490,000 clones in the sample, more than 75% are singletons; the top ten hold about 12%. The sequenced material came from PBMCs. The source of these receptors is a middle-aged woman in good health. Some clones in this sample may be carry-over from other donors' samples.

The chain uses TRBV27 and TRBJ1-2; 8 bases fit TRBD1. CDR3 length: 14 residues. With V trimmed by 0 bases and J by 5 bases, 2 bases remained unmatched. The germline V gene encodes CDR1 MNHEY and CDR2 SMNVEV (reference sequence). The CDR3 is CASSLSRQGYGYTF. For the CDR3, the DNA is TGTGCCAGCAGTTTATCTAGACAGGGGTATGGCTACACCTTC.

This clone came up once. The chain joins TRBV19 to TRBJ1-2; D uncertain. The V end was cut by 8 bases, the J end by 5 bases, with 15 bases between. The CDR3 has 13 amino acids. The germline CDR1 and CDR2 sequences are LNHDA and SQIVND (reference sequence). CDR3 residues: CASSFQEIYGYTF. CDR3 DNA: TGTGCCAGTTCCTTTCAAGAAATTTATGGCTACACCTTC.

This chain links TRBV5-1 with TRBJ2-5; 7 bases fit TRBD2. Per the germline V gene, CDR1 is SGHRS and CDR2 is YFSETQ. The CDR3 runs to 15 residues. V lost 0 bases and J lost 2; bases outside the gene matches: 4. This CDR3 is CASSLDSGPQETQYF. The DNA for the CDR3 is TGCGCCAGCAGCTTGGATAGCGGGCCACAAGAGACCCAGTACTTC.